These T cell receptor beta chains were read from a single sample in a study of siplizumab effects on memory and regulatory T cells. Data came from immunoSEQ multiplex PCR; TCRdb stores just in-frame clones and leaves some out. The sample records approximately 52,000 clones, around 97% being singletons. Input material: naive CD4+ T cells sorted from blood. Source of these receptors: a human donor in good health. Each CDR3 is given with its conserved first and last residue. A D gene is named only where the DNA matches it firmly. Size tells how often a clone was seen (once, few, many) or the class of an expanded clone, and some rows leave it out.

>.|TRBV6-1|TRBJ2-7|.
CASSPYYEQYF
TGTGCCAGCAGTCCATACTACGAGCAGTACTTC
>.|TRBV6-6|TRBJ2-7|.
CASSYGRGDEQYF
TGTGCCAGCAGTTACGGCAGGGGAGACGAGCAGTACTTC
>.|TRBV7-9|TRBJ1-1|once
CASRREKNTEAFF
TGTGCCAGCAGGCGTGAGAAGAACACTGAAGCTTTCTTT
>TRBD1|TRBV25-1|TRBJ1-3|.
CASSEWGTAFRNTIYF
TGTGCCAGCAGTGAATGGGGGACAGCCTTCCGAAACACCATATATTTT
>TRBD2|TRBV6-6|TRBJ2-1|.
CASTEDLAASYNEQFF
TGTGCCAGCACCGAGGACCTAGCGGCTTCCTACAATGAGCAGTTCTTC
>.|TRBV28|TRBJ2-7|.
CASSLTRWTYEQYF
TGTGCCAGCAGTTTGACACGGTGGACCTACGAGCAGTACTTC
>TRBD1|TRBV5-4|TRBJ1-1|.
CASSLAGQGSAFF
TGTGCCAGCAGCTTGGCCGGACAGGGATCTGCTTTCTTT
>TRBD1|TRBV28|TRBJ2-1|.
CASSSTGTAYNEQFF
TGTGCCAGCAGTAGCACCGGGACAGCCTACAATGAGCAGTTCTTC
>TRBD2|TRBV7-3|TRBJ2-5|.
CASSLSVGGETQYF
TGTGCCAGCAGCTTATCGGTGGGAGGGGAGACCCAGTACTTC
>.|TRBV6-5|TRBJ1-4|.
CASSYSNQAQEKLFF
TGTGCCAGCAGTTACTCGAATCAGGCTCAAGAAAAACTGTTTTTT
>.|TRBV6-1|TRBJ1-5|.
CASSDDFQPQHF
TGTGCCAGCAGTGATGATTTTCAGCCCCAGCATTTT
>.|TRBV27|TRBJ2-1|.
CASRPSGAGLNEQFF
TGTGCCAGCAGACCATCAGGGGCAGGCCTTAATGAGCAGTTCTTC
>TRBD2|TRBV27|TRBJ2-1|.
CASSKTSGAYNEQFF
TGTGCCAGCAGTAAGACTAGCGGTGCCTACAATGAGCAGTTCTTC
>.|TRBV5-1|TRBJ2-3|.
CASSLGDTQYF
TGCGCCAGCAGCCTCGGAGATACGCAGTATTTT
>.|TRBV28|TRBJ1-1|.
CASSLTLSTGTEAFF
TGTGCCAGCAGTCTGACCTTATCGACTGGAACTGAAGCTTTCTTT
>.|TRBV6-6|TRBJ2-3|.
CASSYSALNTQYF
TGTGCCAGCAGTTACTCTGCCCTAAATACGCAGTATTTT
>.|TRBV7-2|TRBJ2-3|.
CASSLDLPGAADTQYF
TGTGCCAGCAGCTTAGATCTCCCGGGAGCCGCAGATACGCAGTATTTT
>TRBD2|TRBV19|TRBJ2-1|.
CARSQREGPFRSEQFF
TGTGCCAGATCCCAGCGGGAGGGCCCGTTTCGGAGTGAGCAGTTCTTC
>.|TRBV14|TRBJ2-6|.
CASSQYGGRLSGANVLTF
TGTGCCAGCAGCCAATATGGGGGGAGACTCTCTGGGGCCAACGTCCTGACTTTC
>TRBD2|TRBV13|TRBJ2-1|.
CASSLDVGGRAINEQFF
TGTGCCAGCAGCTTAGATGTCGGCGGGAGGGCCATCAATGAGCAGTTCTTC
>TRBD2|TRBV9|TRBJ2-1|.
CASSPGLAGYNEQFF
TGTGCCAGCAGCCCCGGACTAGCGGGTTACAATGAGCAGTTCTTC
>.|TRBV7-2|TRBJ2-3|.
CASSFGQYTDTQYF
TGTGCCAGCAGCTTTGGTCAATACACAGATACGCAGTATTTT
>.|TRBV29-1|TRBJ1-5|few
CSVPLSNQPQHF
TGCAGCGTTCCTCTTAGCAATCAGCCCCAGCATTTT
>.|TRBV5-6|TRBJ2-7|.
CASSLDRFGEQYF
TGTGCCAGCAGCTTGGATAGGTTCGGCGAGCAGTACTTC
>TRBD1|TRBV19|TRBJ2-1|once
CASSNRDRGQDEQFF
TGTGCCAGTAGCAACCGGGACAGGGGGCAGGATGAGCAGTTCTTC
>.|TRBV5-1|TRBJ2-7|.
CASSFGPAYEQYF
TGCGCCAGCAGCTTTGGCCCAGCCTACGAGCAGTACTTC
>TRBD1|TRBV6-5|TRBJ1-1|.
CASRRQGAGNTEAFF
TGTGCCAGCAGGAGACAGGGGGCTGGGAACACTGAAGCTTTCTTT
>TRBD2|TRBV7-2|TRBJ2-3|.
CASSPKGTSGTDTQYF
TGTGCCAGCAGCCCGAAAGGGACTAGCGGAACAGATACGCAGTATTTT
>TRBD2|TRBV7-8|TRBJ2-7|.
CASSLESGTSYEQYF
TGTGCCAGCAGCTTAGAAAGCGGGACCTCCTACGAGCAGTACTTC
>TRBD2|TRBV19|TRBJ2-1|.
CASSLWTSGRGNEQFF
TGTGCCAGTAGTCTTTGGACTAGCGGGAGGGGCAATGAGCAGTTCTTC
>TRBD1|TRBV30|TRBJ2-6|.
CAWSVLRTGGISGANVLTF
TGTGCCTGGAGTGTACTTAGGACAGGGGGTATCTCTGGGGCCAACGTCCTGACTTTC
>.|TRBV7-2|TRBJ2-1|.
CASSLAGFSYNEQFF
TGTGCCAGCAGCTTAGCGGGCTTCTCCTACAATGAGCAGTTCTTC
>.|TRBV6-5|TRBJ2-7|.
CASSPGGEQYF
TGTGCCAGCAGTCCCGGGGGCGAGCAGTACTTC
>.|TRBV10-3|TRBJ2-7|.
CAISESPPGVTRYYEQYF
TGTGCCATCAGTGAGTCCCCGCCGGGGGTTACCCGCTACTACGAGCAGTACTTC
>TRBD2|TRBV28|TRBJ2-2|once
CASGISGRAWYTGELFF
TGTGCCAGCGGCATTAGCGGGAGGGCCTGGTACACCGGGGAGCTGTTTTTT
>TRBD2|TRBV7-6|TRBJ2-1|.
CASSLRLAGGPHNEQFF
TGTGCCAGCAGCTTACGCCTAGCGGGAGGGCCCCACAATGAGCAGTTCTTC
>.|TRBV7-2|TRBJ1-3|.
CASSPPRRSGNTIYF
TGTGCCAGCAGCCCCCCCCGACGCTCTGGAAACACCATATATTTT
>.|TRBV6-1|TRBJ1-5|few
CASSGLLGSPQHF
TGTGCCAGCAGTGGTCTACTAGGCTCGCCCCAGCATTTT
>TRBD2|TRBV5-4|TRBJ2-4|.
CASSIGLAGGPGNIQYF
TGTGCCAGCAGCATCGGACTAGCGGGAGGGCCGGGTAACATTCAGTACTTC
>.|TRBV9|TRBJ1-5|.
CASSVEGQKNQPQHF
TGTGCCAGCAGCGTAGAGGGGCAGAAAAATCAGCCCCAGCATTTT
>.|TRBV28|TRBJ1-5|.
CASSSGRLLSNQPQHF
TGTGCCAGCAGTTCGGGGAGACTTCTTAGCAATCAGCCCCAGCATTTT
>.|TRBV6-1|TRBJ2-5|.
CASRGQETQYF
TGTGCCAGCAGGGGGCAAGAGACCCAGTACTTC
>.|TRBV29-1|TRBJ2-7|.
CSVERGYEQYF
TGCAGCGTTGAGCGGGGCTACGAGCAGTACTTC
>.|TRBV7-2|TRBJ1-1|.
CASSLYLGHTEAFF
TGTGCCAGCAGCTTATATCTGGGACACACTGAAGCTTTCTTT
>TRBD1|TRBV19|TRBJ1-5|.
CASSSDRGESSQPQHF
TGTGCCAGTAGTTCCGACAGGGGAGAAAGTAGTCAGCCCCAGCATTTT
>.|TRBV28|TRBJ2-3|.
CASSLASVTDTQYF
TGTGCCAGCAGTTTAGCCTCTGTCACAGATACGCAGTATTTT
>TRBD1|TRBV4-1|TRBJ2-1|once
CASSDRGGNMNEQFF
TGCGCCAGCAGCGACAGGGGTGGCAACATGAATGAGCAGTTCTTC
>.|TRBV28|TRBJ2-5|.
CASNDSHQKTQYF
TGTGCCAGCAACGACAGTCACCAAAAGACCCAGTACTTC
>.|TRBV6-5|TRBJ1-1|.
CASSRLRAGETEAFF
TGTGCCAGCAGCCGACTTAGGGCAGGGGAGACTGAAGCTTTCTTT
>.|TRBV11-2|TRBJ2-3|.
CASSLLTIPQYF
TGTGCCAGCAGCTTGTTAACGATACCACAGTATTTT